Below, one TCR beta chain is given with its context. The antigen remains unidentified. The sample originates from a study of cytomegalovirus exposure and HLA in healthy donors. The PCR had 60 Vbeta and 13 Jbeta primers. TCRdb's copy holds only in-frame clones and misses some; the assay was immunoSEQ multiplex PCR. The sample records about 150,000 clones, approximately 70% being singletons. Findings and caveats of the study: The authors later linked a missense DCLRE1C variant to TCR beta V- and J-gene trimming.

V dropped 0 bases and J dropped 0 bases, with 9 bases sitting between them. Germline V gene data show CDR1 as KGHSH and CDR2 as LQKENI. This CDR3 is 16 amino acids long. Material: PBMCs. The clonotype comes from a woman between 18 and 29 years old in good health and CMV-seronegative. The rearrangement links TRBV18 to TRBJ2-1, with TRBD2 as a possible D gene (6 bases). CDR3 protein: CASSPPAGSSYNEQFF. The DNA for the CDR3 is TGTGCCAGCTCACCACCGGCGGGGAGCTCCTACAATGAGCAGTTCTTC.